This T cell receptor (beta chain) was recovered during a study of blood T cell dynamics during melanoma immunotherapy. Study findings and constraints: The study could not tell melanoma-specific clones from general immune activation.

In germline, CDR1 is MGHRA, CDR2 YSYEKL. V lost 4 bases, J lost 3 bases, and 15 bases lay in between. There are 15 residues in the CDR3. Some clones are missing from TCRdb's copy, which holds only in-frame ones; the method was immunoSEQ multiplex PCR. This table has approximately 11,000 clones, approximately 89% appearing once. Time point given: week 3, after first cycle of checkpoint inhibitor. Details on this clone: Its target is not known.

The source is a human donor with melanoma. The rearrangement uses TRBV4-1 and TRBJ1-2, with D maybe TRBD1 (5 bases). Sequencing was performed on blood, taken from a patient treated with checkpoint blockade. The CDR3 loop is CASSRAARGDYGYTF. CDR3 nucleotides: TGCGCCAGCAGCCGCGCCGCTAGGGGTGACTATGGCTACACCTTC.